This T cell receptor (beta chain) was recorded in a study of blood T cell repertoires in COVID-19. For the study at large: Samples came from the United States, Italy and Spain, spanning acute and convalescent COVID-19.

The count of this clone is one. Germline V lookup: CDR1 SGDLS, CDR2 YYNGEE. The CDR3 is 17 residues long. Germline trimming cut 0 bases from V and 3 bases from J; bases unmatched to any gene: 7. Using immunoSEQ multiplex PCR, the repertoire was profiled, and TCRdb retains in-frame clones only, with some absent. This repertoire shows 140,000 or so clones, 79% found once; its top ten account for about 9%. The source material was peripheral blood. The gene calls are TRBV9 and TRBJ2-3; 10 nucleotides align to TRBD2. This TCR was sampled from a man between 45 and 60 years old with active or convalescent COVID-19. DNA for the CDR3: TGTGCCAGCAGCGTAGGGGCTAGCGGGAGTTTGACAGATACGCAGTATTTT. It translates to CASSVGASGSLTDTQYF.